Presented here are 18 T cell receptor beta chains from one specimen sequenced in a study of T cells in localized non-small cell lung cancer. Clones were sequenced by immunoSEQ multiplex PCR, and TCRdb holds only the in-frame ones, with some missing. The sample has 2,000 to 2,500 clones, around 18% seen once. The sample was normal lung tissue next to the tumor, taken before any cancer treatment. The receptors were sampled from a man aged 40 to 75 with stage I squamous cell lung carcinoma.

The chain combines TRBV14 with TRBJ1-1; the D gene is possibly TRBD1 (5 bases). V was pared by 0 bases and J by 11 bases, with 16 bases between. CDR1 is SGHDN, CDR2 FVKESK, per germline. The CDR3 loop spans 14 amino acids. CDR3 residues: CASSQDRGLGDAFF. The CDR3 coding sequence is TGTGCCAGCAGCCAAGATCGGGGCCTGGGCGACGCTTTCTTT.

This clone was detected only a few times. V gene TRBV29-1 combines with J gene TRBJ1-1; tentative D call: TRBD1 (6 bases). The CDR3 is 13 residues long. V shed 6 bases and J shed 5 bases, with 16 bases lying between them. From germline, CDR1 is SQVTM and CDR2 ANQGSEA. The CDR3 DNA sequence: TGCAGCGTAAATAAAGGGGGTACTACTGAAGCTTTCTTT. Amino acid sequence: CSVNKGGTTEAFF.

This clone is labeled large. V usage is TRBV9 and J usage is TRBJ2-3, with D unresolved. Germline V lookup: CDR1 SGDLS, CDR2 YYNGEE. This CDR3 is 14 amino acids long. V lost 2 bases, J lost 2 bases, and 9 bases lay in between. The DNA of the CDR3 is TGTGCCAGCAGCGTGAGAACCTCCACAGATACGCAGTATTTT. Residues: CASSVRTSTDTQYF.

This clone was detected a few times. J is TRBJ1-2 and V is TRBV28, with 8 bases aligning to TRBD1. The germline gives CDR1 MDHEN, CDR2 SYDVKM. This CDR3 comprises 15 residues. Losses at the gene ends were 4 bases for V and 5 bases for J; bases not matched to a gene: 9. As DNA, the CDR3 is TGTGCCAGCAGTTCCCCCGGGACAGGATATTATGGCTACACCTTC. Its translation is CASSSPGTGYYGYTF.

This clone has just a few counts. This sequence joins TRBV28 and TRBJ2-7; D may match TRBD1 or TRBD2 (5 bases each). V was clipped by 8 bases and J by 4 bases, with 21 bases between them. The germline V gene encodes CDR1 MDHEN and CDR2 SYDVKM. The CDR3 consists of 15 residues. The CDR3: CASATPSGRIYEQYF. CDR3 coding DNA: TGTGCCAGCGCTACTCCTTCGGGACGCATATACGAGCAGTACTTC.

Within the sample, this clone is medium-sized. The chain's CDR3 is CASSLTHTGANVLTF. Here the CDR3 DNA reads TGTGCCAGCAGCTTAACGCATACTGGGGCCAACGTCCTGACTTTC. The rearrangement links TRBV11-3 to TRBJ2-6; D uncertain. The V and J ends lost 2 bases and 2 bases respectively, with 7 bases between them. The length of the CDR3 is 15 residues. CDR1 is SGHNT and CDR2 is YENEEA in the germline V gene.

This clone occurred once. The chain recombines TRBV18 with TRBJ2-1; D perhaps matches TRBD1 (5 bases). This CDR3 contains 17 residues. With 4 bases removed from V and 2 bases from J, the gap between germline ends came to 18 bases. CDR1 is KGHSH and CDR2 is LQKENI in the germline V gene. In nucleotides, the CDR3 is TGTGCCAGCTCACTCACAGGTCCCAAAATAACCTACAATGAGCAGTTCTTC. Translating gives CASSLTGPKITYNEQFF.

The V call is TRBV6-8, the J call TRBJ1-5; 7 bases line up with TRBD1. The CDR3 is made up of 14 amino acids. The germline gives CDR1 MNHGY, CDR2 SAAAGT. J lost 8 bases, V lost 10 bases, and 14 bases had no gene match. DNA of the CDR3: TGTGCCATCCGGGGGACAGTCCAGGGTGAGCCCCAGCATTTT. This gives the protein CAIRGTVQGEPQHF.

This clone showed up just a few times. For the CDR3, the DNA is TGTGCCAGCAGCCCCTCAAGCGGGAGTACCTACGAGCAGTACTTC. This gives the protein CASSPSSGSTYEQYF. The chain combines TRBV11-3 with TRBJ2-7; 8 bases match TRBD2. The length of the CDR3 is 15 residues. CDR1 SGHNT and CDR2 YENEEA come from the germline V gene. The junction had 8 bases not matched to a gene; V was cut back by 5 bases and J by 2 bases.

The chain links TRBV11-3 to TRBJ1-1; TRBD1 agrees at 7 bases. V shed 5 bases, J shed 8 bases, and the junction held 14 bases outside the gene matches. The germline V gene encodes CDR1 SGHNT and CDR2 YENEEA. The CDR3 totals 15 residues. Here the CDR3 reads CASSPRTGGWGEAFF. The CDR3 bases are TGTGCCAGCAGCCCGCGGACAGGCGGCTGGGGGGAAGCTTTCTTT.

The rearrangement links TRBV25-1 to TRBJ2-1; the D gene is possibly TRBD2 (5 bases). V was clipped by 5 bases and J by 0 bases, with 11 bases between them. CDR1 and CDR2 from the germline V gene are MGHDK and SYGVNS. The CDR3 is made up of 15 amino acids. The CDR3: CASSRGAGSYNEQFF. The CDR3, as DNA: TGTGCCAGCAGTAGAGGTGCGGGCTCCTACAATGAGCAGTTCTTC.

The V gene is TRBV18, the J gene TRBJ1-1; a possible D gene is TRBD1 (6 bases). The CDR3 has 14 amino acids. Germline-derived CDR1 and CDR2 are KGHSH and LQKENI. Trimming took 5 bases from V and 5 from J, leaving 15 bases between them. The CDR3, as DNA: TGTGCCAGCTCAGAACAGGCAGGGGAAACTGAAGCTTTCTTT. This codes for CASSEQAGETEAFF.

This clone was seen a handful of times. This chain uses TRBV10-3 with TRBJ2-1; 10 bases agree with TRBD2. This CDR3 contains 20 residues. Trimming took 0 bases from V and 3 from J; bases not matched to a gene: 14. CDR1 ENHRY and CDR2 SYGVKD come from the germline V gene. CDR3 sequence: CAISESPKRTGTSDYNEQFF. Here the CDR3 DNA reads TGTGCCATCAGTGAGTCGCCGAAGAGGACCGGGACTAGCGACTACAATGAGCAGTTCTTC.

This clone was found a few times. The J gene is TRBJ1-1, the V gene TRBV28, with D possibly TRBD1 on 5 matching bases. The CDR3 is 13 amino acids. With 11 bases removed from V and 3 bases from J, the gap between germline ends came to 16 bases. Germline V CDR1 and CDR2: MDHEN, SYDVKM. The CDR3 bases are TGTGCCCTGGGGGGGTGGACGGACACTGAAGCTTTCTTT. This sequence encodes CALGGWTDTEAFF. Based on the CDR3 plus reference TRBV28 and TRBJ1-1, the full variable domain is DVKVTQSSRYLVKRTGEKVFLECVQDMDHENMFWYRQDPGLGLRLIYFSYDVKMKEKGDIPEGYSVSREKKERFSLILESASTNQTSMYLCALGGWTDTEAFFGQGTRLTVV.

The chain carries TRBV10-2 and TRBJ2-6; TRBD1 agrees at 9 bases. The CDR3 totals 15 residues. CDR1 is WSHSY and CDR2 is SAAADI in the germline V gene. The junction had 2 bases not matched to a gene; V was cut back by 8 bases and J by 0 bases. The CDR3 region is CASVTGGSGANVLTF. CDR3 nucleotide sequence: TGCGCCAGCGTGACAGGGGGCTCTGGGGCCAACGTCCTGACTTTC.

The DNA of the CDR3 is TGCGCCAGCAGACTAGCGGTCAATAATGAGCAGTTCTTC. It specifies CASRLAVNNEQFF. V is TRBV10-2 and J is TRBJ2-1; 8 nucleotides align to TRBD2. Germline V gene sequence: CDR1 WSHSY, CDR2 SAAADI. The CDR3 has 13 amino acids. With 6 bases clipped from V and 7 bases from J, the junction kept 5 bases outside the gene matches.

As DNA, the CDR3 is TGCGCCAGCAGCGTCGACAGGGGGTTGTACGAGCAGTACTTC. It encodes CASSVDRGLYEQYF. The gene calls are TRBV5-1 and TRBJ2-7, with 9 bases matching TRBD1. The CDR3 contains 14 residues. In germline, CDR1 is SGHRS, CDR2 YFSETQ. V lost 4 bases to trimming and J lost 4 bases; unmatched junction nucleotides: 6. The whole variable domain, remainder taken from reference TRBV5-1 and TRBJ2-7, is KAGVTQTPRYLIKTRGQQVTLSCSPISGHRSVSWYQQTPGQGLQFLFEYFSETQRNKGNFPGRFSGRQFSNSRSEMNVSTLELGDSALYLCASSVDRGLYEQYFGPGTRLTVT.

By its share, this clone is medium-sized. The CDR3 DNA sequence: TGTGCCAGCAGTTACTCCCCAGGGGCCTACGAGCAGTACTTC. Protein: CASSYSPGAYEQYF. The chain uses TRBV6-8 and TRBJ2-7, with D perhaps matching TRBD1 (6 bases). V lost 0 bases and J 2 bases, leaving 8 bases between the germline ends. Germline V gives CDR1 MNHGY, CDR2 SAAAGT. The CDR3 is 14 residues long.